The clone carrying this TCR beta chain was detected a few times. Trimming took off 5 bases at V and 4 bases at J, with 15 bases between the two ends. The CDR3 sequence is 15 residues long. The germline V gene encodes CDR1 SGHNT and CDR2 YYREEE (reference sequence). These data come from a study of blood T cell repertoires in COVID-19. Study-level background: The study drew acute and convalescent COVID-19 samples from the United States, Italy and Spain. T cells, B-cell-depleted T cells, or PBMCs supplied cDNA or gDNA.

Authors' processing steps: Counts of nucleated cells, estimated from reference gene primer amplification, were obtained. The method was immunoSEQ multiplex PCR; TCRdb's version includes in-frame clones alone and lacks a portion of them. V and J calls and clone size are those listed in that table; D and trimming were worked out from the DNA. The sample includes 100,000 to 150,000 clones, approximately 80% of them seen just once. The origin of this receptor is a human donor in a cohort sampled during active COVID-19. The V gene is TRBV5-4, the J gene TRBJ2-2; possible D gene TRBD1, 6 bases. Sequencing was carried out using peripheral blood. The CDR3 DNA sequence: TGTGCCAGCAGGATTTACACAGGGTTCACCGGGGAGCTGTTTTTT. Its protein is CASRIYTGFTGELFF.